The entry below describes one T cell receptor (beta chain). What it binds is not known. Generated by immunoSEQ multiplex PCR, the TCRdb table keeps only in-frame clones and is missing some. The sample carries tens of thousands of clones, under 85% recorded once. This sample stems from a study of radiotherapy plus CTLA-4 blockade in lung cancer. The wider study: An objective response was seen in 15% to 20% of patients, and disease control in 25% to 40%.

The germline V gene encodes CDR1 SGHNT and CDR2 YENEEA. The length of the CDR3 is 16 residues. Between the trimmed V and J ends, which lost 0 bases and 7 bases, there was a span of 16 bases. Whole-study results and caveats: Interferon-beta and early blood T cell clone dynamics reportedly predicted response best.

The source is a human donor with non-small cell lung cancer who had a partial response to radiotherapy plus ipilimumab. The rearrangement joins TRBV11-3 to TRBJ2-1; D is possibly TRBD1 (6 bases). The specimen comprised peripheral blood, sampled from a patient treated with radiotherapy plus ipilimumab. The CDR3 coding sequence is TGTGCCAGCAGCTTAGATCTCCAGGGGTCACTGAATGAGCAGTTCTTC. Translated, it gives CASSLDLQGSLNEQFF. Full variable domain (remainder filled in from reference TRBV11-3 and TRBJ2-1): EAGVVQSPRYKIIEKKQPVAFWCNPISGHNTLYWYLQNLGQGPELLIRYENEEAVDDSQLPKDRFSAERLKGVDSTLKIQPAELGDSAVYLCASSLDLQGSLNEQFFGPGTRLTVL.